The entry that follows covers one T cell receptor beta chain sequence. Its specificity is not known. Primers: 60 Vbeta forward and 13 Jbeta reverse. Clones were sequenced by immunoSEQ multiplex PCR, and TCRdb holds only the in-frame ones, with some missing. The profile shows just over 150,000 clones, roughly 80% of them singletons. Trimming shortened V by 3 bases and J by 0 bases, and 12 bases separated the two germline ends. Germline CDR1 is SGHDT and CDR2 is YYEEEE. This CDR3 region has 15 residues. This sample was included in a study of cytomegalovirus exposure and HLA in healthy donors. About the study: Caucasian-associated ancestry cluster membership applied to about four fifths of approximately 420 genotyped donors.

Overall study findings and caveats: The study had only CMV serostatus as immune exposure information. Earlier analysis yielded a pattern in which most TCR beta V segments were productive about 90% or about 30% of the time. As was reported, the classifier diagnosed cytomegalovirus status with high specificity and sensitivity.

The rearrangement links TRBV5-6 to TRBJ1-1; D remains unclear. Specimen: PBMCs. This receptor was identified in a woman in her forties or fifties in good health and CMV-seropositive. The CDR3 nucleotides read TGTGCCAGCAGCTCGTGGACTGCAGTGAACACTGAAGCTTTCTTT. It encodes CASSSWTAVNTEAFF.